The rows below give T cell receptor beta chains drawn from one sample of a study of T cell changes during pregnancy in multiple sclerosis. Sequenced by immunoSEQ multiplex PCR; TCRdb stores in-frame clones only, minus some. The sample lists about 48,000 clones, approximately 92% occurring once. This specimen consisted of CD4+ T cells from peripheral blood mononuclear cells, obtained in the second trimester of pregnancy. Receptors were obtained from a female donor in good health, enrolled as a control in a pregnancy study. The conserved cysteine and the conserved F or W are not part of the CDR3 here. Where a row states a size, it is once, few, many or the class of an expanded clone; other rows omit it.

J gene,CDR3 length,V gene,clone size,CDR3 protein
TRBJ1-1,11,TRBV30,few,AWSVRGNTEAF
TRBJ2-7,13,TRBV25-1,few,ASSESRNHSYEQY
TRBJ2-1,12,TRBV11-2,-,ASSSQASYNEQF
TRBJ1-2,13,TRBV4-2,-,ASSQADQGSYGYT
TRBJ2-1,10,TRBV21-1,-,ARSTSANEQF
TRBJ2-1,12,TRBV7-8,-,ASSSGGSYNEQF
TRBJ2-5,11,TRBV2,-,ASTPGEQETQY
TRBJ2-7,15,TRBV5-1,-,ASSWGGGGAGGYEQY
TRBJ1-3,13,TRBV6-5,once,ASSYSSVSGNTIY
TRBJ2-5,12,TRBV18,-,ASSLSGARETQY
TRBJ1-5,14,TRBV10-3,-,AISRDRASSNQPQH
TRBJ2-1,14,TRBV9,-,ASSVGGRGGHNEQF
TRBJ1-5,11,TRBV30,-,AWSAQGNQPQH
TRBJ1-5,11,TRBV7-2,once,ASSRTQGQPQH
TRBJ2-6,16,TRBV28,-,ASSGRDRAISGANVLT
TRBJ1-4,12,TRBV25-1,-,ASSTGATNEKLF
TRBJ1-5,13,TRBV6-1,-,ASSVSFNSNQPQH
TRBJ2-3,14,TRBV4-2,-,ASSQEAGGRTDTQY
TRBJ1-6,12,TRBV28,-,ASSGQAINSPLH
TRBJ2-7,11,TRBV4-3,-,ASSQDFSYEQY
TRBJ2-7,11,TRBV2,-,ASRGAVIGEQY
TRBJ1-5,11,TRBV28,-,ASRTGGNQPQH
TRBJ2-3,13,TRBV2,-,ASRASGGPGDTQY
TRBJ2-1,14,TRBV12-5,-,ASGSGRTGGYNEQF
TRBJ2-5,13,TRBV19,-,ASGTSGTYQETQY
TRBJ2-3,14,TRBV18,-,ASSPPIGTGTDTQY
TRBJ2-7,13,TRBV15,-,ATSNEDRGTSEQY
TRBJ2-7,12,TRBV19,once,ASTPSGNSYEQY
TRBJ1-6,11,TRBV6-6,few,ASGEGGSSPLH
TRBJ1-6,11,TRBV2,-,ATTRGLGSPLH
TRBJ1-3,11,TRBV7-3,-,ASSLIVGDTIY
TRBJ1-2,15,TRBV28,once,ASSTYLSGGNRYGYT
TRBJ2-7,14,TRBV5-1,-,ASSPGRTDFSYEQY
TRBJ2-1,11,TRBV5-6,-,ASSLGGYNEQF
TRBJ2-5,18,TRBV19,few,AGPPCLERSDGLLVETQY
TRBJ2-1,13,TRBV7-2,-,ASSLSSGGLNEQF
TRBJ2-4,14,TRBV11-2,-,ASSAGLRNAKNIQY
TRBJ1-5,12,TRBV6-5,once,ASSYSRGDQPQH
TRBJ1-5,13,TRBV28,-,ASSFPEGAGQPQH
TRBJ2-3,9,TRBV20-1,-,SARRTGTQY
TRBJ2-7,12,TRBV14,few,ASSRTGGSYEQY
TRBJ2-7,14,TRBV7-3,-,ASSPLGQRSSYEQY
TRBJ2-2,13,TRBV19,-,ASSIQGAGTGELF
TRBJ2-7,14,TRBV28,-,ASSSPPGTSGYEQY
TRBJ2-3,13,TRBV28,-,ASRSGGAGTDTQY
TRBJ2-1,15,TRBV11-3,-,ASSPLAGGPGFDEQF
TRBJ1-1,13,TRBV6-1,-,ASSVQGARNTEAF
TRBJ1-4,10,TRBV7-2,-,ASSRRGEKLF
TRBJ2-3,14,TRBV4-2,-,ASSQGWAGATDTQY
TRBJ1-1,11,TRBV5-5,-,ASEADRTAEAF
TRBJ1-1,10,TRBV30,-,AWARGETEAF
TRBJ2-7,13,TRBV11-2,-,ASSLERGGMVEQY
TRBJ1-6,11,TRBV15,-,ATSRDFSGPLH